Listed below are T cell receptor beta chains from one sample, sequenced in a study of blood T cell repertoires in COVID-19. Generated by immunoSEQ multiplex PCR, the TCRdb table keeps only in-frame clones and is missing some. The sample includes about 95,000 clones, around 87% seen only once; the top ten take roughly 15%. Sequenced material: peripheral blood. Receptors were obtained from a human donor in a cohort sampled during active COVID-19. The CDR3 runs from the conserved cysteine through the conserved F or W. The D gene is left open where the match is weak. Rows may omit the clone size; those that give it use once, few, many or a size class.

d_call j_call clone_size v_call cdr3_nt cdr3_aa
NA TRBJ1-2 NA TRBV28 TGTGCCAGCAGTTACGGACAGAACTATGGCTACACCTTC CASSYGQNYGYTF
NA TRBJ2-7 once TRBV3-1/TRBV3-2 TGTGCCAGCAGCCAGTACGGGACTCAAGCCTACGAGCAGTACTTC CASSQYGTQAYEQYF
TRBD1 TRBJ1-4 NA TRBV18 TGTGCCAGCTCATCCGACAGGGGCGCCCGTGAAAAACTGTTTTTT CASSSDRGAREKLFF
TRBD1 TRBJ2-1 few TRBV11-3 TGTGCCAGCAGCTTAGGCCATACAGGGGTCAATGAGCAGTTCTTC CASSLGHTGVNEQFF
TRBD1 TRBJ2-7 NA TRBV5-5 TGTGCCAGCAGCTTCCCGCCAGGGGGTGTCACGGAGCAGTACTTC CASSFPPGGVTEQYF
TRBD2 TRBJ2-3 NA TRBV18 TGTGCCAGCTCACCAAGTAGCGGGGGCACAGATACGCAGTATTTT CASSPSSGGTDTQYF
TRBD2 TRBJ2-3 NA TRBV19 TGTGCCAGTAGTTGGAAGCGGGGGGCCCCCGGCCGCACAGATACGCAGTATTTT CASSWKRGAPGRTDTQYF
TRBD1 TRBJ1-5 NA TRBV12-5 TGTGCTAGTGGTTTGTACAGGGGGCAGCCCCAGCATTTT CASGLYRGQPQHF
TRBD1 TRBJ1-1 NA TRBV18 TGTGCCAGCTCAACAAGACAGGGGTCGGTGAACACTGAAGCTTTCTTT CASSTRQGSVNTEAFF
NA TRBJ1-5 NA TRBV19 TGTGCCAGTCGTCAGGGGAATCAGCCCCAGCATTTT CASRQGNQPQHF
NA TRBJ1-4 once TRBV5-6 TGTGCCAGCAGCTTGGAAGGAGAGGCGGATGAAAAACTGTTTTTT CASSLEGEADEKLFF
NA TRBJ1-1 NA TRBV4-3 TGCGCCAGCAGTAGTACAGCTAACACTGAAGCTTTCTTT CASSSTANTEAFF
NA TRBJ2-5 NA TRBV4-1 TGCGCCAGCAGTCACGGCGGAGTGGAGACCCAGTACTTC CASSHGGVETQYF
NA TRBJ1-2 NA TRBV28 TGTGCCAGCAACTCGGGGAACTATGGCTACACCTTC CASNSGNYGYTF
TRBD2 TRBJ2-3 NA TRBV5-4 TGTGCCAGCAGCTTGGTGAAACTAGCGGGGAACACAGATACGCAGTATTTT CASSLVKLAGNTDTQYF
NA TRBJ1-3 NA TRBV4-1 TGCGCCAGCAGCCAAGTCCAGGGAACTGGAAACACCATATATTTT CASSQVQGTGNTIYF
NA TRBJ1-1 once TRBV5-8 TGTGCCAGCAGCTTGTTGAGGGGGACTGAAGCTTTCTTT CASSLLRGTEAFF
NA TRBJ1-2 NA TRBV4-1 TGCGCCAGCAGCCAAGCGGGATCATCTAACTATGGCTACACCTTC CASSQAGSSNYGYTF
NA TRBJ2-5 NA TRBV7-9 TGTGCCAGCAGCCGTCCTATCGGTACAGAAGAGACCCAGTACTTC CASSRPIGTEETQYF
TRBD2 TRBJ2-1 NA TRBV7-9 TGTGCCAGCAGCTCTAGCGGGGGGGCCAGAAATGAGCAGTTCTTC CASSSSGGARNEQFF
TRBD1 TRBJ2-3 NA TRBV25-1 TGTGCCAGCAGTGATCGACAGGGATCAGGCACAGATACGCAGTATTTT CASSDRQGSGTDTQYF
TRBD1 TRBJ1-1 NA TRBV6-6 TGTGCCAGCAGTTACACTTGGACAGGGGACACTGAAGCTTTCTTT CASSYTWTGDTEAFF
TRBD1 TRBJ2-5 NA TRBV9 TGTGCCAGCAGCCCCCAAAAAATACCCCGGGACAGGGTTCAAGAGACCCAGTACTTC CASSPQKIPRDRVQETQYF
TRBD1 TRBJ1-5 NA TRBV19 TGTGCCAGTAGTACCCTGGACAGGGTTAGCAATCAGCCCCAGCATTTT CASSTLDRVSNQPQHF
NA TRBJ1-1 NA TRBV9 TGTGCCAGCAGCTCAGGACAGATGAACACTGAAGCTTTCTTT CASSSGQMNTEAFF
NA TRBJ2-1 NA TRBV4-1 TGCGCCAGCAGCCAAGGGCAGGGCAATGAGCAGTTCTTC CASSQGQGNEQFF
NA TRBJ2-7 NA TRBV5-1 TGCGCCAGCAGCTTGGCGAGCTCCTACGAGCAGTACTTC CASSLASSYEQYF
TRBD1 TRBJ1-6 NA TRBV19 TGTGCCAGTAGTTTACAGGGGTTGGGCAATTCACCCCTCCACTTT CASSLQGLGNSPLHF
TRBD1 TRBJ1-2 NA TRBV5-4 TGTGCCAGCAGCTCTGGCGGGACAGGCAGTAGCGATGGCTACACCTTC CASSSGGTGSSDGYTF
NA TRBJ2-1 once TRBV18 TGTGCCACCCACCGTGGAGGGGGAGGGAACAATGAGCAGTTCTTC CATHRGGGGNNEQFF
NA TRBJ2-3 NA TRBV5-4 TGTGCCAGCAAGCGGACGGCTAGCACAGATACGCAGTATTTT CASKRTASTDTQYF
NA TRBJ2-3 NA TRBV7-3 TGTGCCAGCAGCTCCGACAGCCCTAGGGCGGGGGCTTTCACAGATACGCAGTATTTT CASSSDSPRAGAFTDTQYF
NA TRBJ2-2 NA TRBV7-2 TGTGCCAGCAGCCCCGGGGGGCGGACCGGGGAGCTGTTTTTT CASSPGGRTGELFF
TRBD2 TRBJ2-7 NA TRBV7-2 TGTGCCAGCAGCTTTAGCGGGGGGGTGTCCGAGCAGTACTTC CASSFSGGVSEQYF
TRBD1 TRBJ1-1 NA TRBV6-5 TGTGCCAGCAGGAGGACAGGGGCCACTGAAGCTTTCTTT CASRRTGATEAFF
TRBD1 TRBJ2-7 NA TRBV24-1 TGTGCCACCAGTGGGACAGGTCCTTCCTACGAGCAGTACTTC CATSGTGPSYEQYF
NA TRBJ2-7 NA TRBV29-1 TGCAGCGTTGCTAGCGCCTACGAGCAGTACTTC CSVASAYEQYF
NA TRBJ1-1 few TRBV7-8 TGTGCCAGCAGCTTCCGTCGCACGGCAGGAGGTGAAGCTTTCTTT CASSFRRTAGGEAFF
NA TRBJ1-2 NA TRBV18 TGTGCCAGCTCCCTAACGACACGGCGGGGGAATGGCTACACCTTC CASSLTTRRGNGYTF
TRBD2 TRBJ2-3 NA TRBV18 TGTGCCAGCTCACCGGGACTAGCTTTAGATACGCAGTATTTT CASSPGLALDTQYF
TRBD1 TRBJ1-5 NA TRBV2 TGTGCCAGCAGGGACAGGGATCTTGGCAATCAGCCCCAGCATTTT CASRDRDLGNQPQHF
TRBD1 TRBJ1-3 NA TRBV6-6 TGTGCCAGCGAACAGGGGACAGCGGGAAACACCATATATTTT CASEQGTAGNTIYF
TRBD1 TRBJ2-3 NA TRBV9 TGTGCCAGCAGCGTAGATGGGACAGGGAACACAGATACGCAGTATTTT CASSVDGTGNTDTQYF
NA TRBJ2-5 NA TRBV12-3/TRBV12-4 TGTGCCAGCAGTTTATCTACCCAAGAGACCCAGTACTTC CASSLSTQETQYF